This T cell receptor beta chain is drawn from a study of human T cells and chemical hapten exposure. Findings and limits, study-wide: DPC sensitization produced no change in TCRs with frequency above 1 in 1000. Because they had alopecia, donors may respond immunologically unlike healthy people.

Time point in this sample: patch test 2, 6 weeks after DPC sensitization. Treatment here: therapeutic diphenylcyclopropenone sensitization with weekly scalp DPC. Extraction yielded total RNA from whole blood (unfractionated). This CDR3 spans 12 amino acids. The germline gives CDR1 SGHRS, CDR2 YFSETQ. Trimming removed 2 bases from V and 6 bases from J, with 8 bases in between. Many counts were recorded for this clonotype. What it binds is unknown. TCRdb reprocessed the RACE reads via MiXCR and lists one record per CDR3 protein. Of just over 350,000 distinct CDR3 sequences in the sample, nearly 6.5% were seen once.

This TCR was sampled from a young woman with alopecia areata. Some clones in this sample may be carry-over from other donors' samples. Sequenced material: whole blood, taken in connection with sensitization to the hapten diphenylcyclopropenone (DPC). The chain uses TRBV5-1 and TRBJ1-1, with D possibly TRBD1 on 5 matching bases. The CDR3 reads CASSFGGAEAFF. Written as DNA, the CDR3 is TGCGCCAGCAGCTTCGGAGGGGCTGAAGCTTTCTTT.